The source of this TCR beta chain is a study of CD8 T cells in Susac syndrome (dated 2019 in TCRdb). Study-wide context: Of the Susac syndrome patients who were sequenced, roughly 8 were in clinical remission while more than five had clinically active disease. Susac syndrome patients were therapy-naive, on corticosteroids (some also receiving IVIg), or on IVIg alone at blood withdrawal. Repertoire sequencing was used to test whether CD8+ T cell activation and differentiation in Susac syndrome was antigen driven. The study compared CD8+ T cell repertoire clonality among roughly eleven healthy donors, 14 Susac syndrome patients and roughly 16 multiple sclerosis patients.

The paper's findings and limits, for the study overall: Clonal expansion was seen in Susac syndrome CD8+ repertoires, peaking in CD8+ TEMRA cells and being greater in clinically active patients than in remitting ones. Roughly 17 and five Susac-specific public clones were found in the total CD8+ and CD8+ TEMRA repertoires, respectively. The number of individuals in the TCR sequencing and HLA analysis was acknowledged as relatively small.

Relative to germline, V is 1 base shorter and J is 0 bases shorter, with 6 bases between their ends. From the cysteine up to the phenylalanine, the CDR3 has a length of 14 residues. The sequence is cut down to CDR3 DNA, 42 bases in frame from base 1. Per the germline V gene, SGHDN is the CDR1 and FVKESK is the CDR2. A word on this clonotype: The specificity of this receptor is unknown. No base quality information exists; no much larger clone differs at one position.

RNA was extracted with the RNeasy kit and about 0.5 to 1 ug was reverse transcribed using random hexamers. The immunoSEQ multiplex PCR assay, covering 54 Vbeta and 13 Jbeta segments, was used to amplify TCR beta CDR3 regions. PCR amplification bias was corrected using a synthetic template baseline for primer optimization and computational correction. The authors' pipeline ran thus. Reads were annotated to V, D and J genes according to IMGT and were analyzed with immunoSEQ Analyzer, with only productive sequences retained. Clonality was computed as one minus Shannon entropy normalized by log2 of the number of productive unique sequences. For each patient and control, public and private clones were evaluated within the 100 most prevalent clones. Susac-specific clones were defined as absent from healthy and MS cohorts, over a thousand published viral clones and other ImmuneACCESS disease sequences. Using fastp at Q25 and MiXCR, TCRdb reprocessed the public reads and kept productive beta chains. Rows merge per CDR3 protein into single entries with the most common DNA and genes. TCRdb, not the original authors, processed these V and J calls. This sample lists about 100,000 distinct CDR3 sequences; approximately 95% were detected once. 0.3% of the sample belongs to the ten largest clones.

Peripheral blood CD8+ and CD4+ T cells from healthy donors, Susac syndrome patients and multiple sclerosis patients were profiled using high-throughput TCR beta sequencing. Susac syndrome patients met recently defined diagnostic criteria for definite or probable disease. CD8+ TEMRA cells were enriched by FACS, while bulk CD8+ and CD4+ T cells were purified by magnetic negative isolation. Blood was drawn into EDTA tubes, processed within 24 hours, and PBMCs were isolated by density gradient centrifugation. PBMCs destined for TCR sequencing were cryopreserved in liquid nitrogen and later thawed in a 37 °C water bath. The sorted or isolated CD4+, CD8+ and CD8+ TEMRA cells had a purity of 90% or higher.

The chain was built from TRBV14 and TRBJ2-5, with a weak D call of TRBD2 (5 bases match). Sequenced sample: CD8+ T cells from PBMCs. The TCR comes from a human donor with Susac syndrome. The nucleotides read TGTGCCAGCAGCCAAGGCGGGCACCAAGAGACCCAGTACTTC. This yields the protein CASSQGGHQETQYF.